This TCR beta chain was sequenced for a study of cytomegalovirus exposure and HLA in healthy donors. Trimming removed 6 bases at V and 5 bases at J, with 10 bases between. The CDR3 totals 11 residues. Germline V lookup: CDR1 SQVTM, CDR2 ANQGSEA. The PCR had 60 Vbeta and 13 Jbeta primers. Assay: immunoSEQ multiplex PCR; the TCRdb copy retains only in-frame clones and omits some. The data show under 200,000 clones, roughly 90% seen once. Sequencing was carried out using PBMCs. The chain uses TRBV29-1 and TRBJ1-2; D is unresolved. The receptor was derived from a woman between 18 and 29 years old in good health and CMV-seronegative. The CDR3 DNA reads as TGCAGCGTGAGGGCCTATTATGGCTACACCTTC. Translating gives CSVRAYYGYTF.